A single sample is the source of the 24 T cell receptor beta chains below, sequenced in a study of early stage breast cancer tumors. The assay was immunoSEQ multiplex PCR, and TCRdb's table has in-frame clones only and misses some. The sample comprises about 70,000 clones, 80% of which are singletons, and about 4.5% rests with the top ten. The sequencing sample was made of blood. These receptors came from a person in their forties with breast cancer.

The CDR3 here is CASSAGRSPYEQYF. CDR3 sequence (DNA): TGTGCCAGCTCCGCTGGGAGGTCCCCCTACGAGCAGTACTTC. V and J are TRBV18 and TRBJ2-7; the D gene is possibly TRBD2 (6 bases). The germline V gene encodes CDR1 KGHSH and CDR2 LQKENI. The CDR3 runs to 14 residues. Trimming removed 6 bases at V and 2 bases at J, with 14 bases between.

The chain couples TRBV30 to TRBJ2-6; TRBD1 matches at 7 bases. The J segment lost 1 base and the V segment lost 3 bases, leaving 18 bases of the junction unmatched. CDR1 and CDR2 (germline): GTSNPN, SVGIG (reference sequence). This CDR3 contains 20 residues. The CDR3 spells CAWRIRRDSPFGSGANVLTF. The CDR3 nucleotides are TGTGCCTGGAGGATCCGCCGGGACAGTCCCTTCGGGTCTGGGGCCAACGTCCTGACTTTC.

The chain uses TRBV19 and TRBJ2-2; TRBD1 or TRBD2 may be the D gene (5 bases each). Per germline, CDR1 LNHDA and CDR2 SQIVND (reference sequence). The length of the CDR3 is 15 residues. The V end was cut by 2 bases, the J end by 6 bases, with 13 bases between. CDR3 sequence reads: CASSISGPFPGELFF. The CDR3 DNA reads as TGTGCCAGTAGTATATCGGGACCATTTCCCGGGGAGCTGTTTTTT.

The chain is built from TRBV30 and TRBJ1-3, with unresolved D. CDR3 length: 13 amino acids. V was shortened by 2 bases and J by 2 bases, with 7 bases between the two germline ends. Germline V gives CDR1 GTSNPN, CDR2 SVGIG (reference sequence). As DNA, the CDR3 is TGTGCCTGGAGTCTAGGAACTGGAAACACCATATATTTT. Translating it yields CAWSLGTGNTIYF.

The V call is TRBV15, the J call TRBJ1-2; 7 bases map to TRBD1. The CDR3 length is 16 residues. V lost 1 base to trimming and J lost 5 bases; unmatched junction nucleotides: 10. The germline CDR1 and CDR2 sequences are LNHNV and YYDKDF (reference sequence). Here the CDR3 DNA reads TGTGCCACCAGCAGAGCAGAGGGCAGGGGGAAATATGGCTACACCTTC. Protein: CATSRAEGRGKYGYTF.

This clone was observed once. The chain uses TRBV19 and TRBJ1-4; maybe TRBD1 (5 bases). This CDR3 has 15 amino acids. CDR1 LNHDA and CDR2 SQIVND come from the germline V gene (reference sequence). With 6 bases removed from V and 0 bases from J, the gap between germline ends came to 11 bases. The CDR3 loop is CASRPGFATNEKLFF. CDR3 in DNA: TGTGCCAGTAGGCCAGGGTTTGCAACTAATGAAAAACTGTTTTTT. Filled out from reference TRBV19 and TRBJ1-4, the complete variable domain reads DGGITQSPKYLFRKEGQNVTLSCEQNLNHDAMYWYRQDPGQGLRLIYYSQIVNDFQKGDIAEGYSVSREKKESFPLTVTSAQKNPTAFYLCASRPGFATNEKLFFGSGTQLSVL.

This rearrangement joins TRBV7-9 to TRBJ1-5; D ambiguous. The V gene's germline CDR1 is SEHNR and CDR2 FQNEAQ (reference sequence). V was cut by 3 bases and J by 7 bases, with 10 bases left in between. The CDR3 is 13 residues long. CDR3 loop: CASSFDPAQPQHF. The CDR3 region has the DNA TGTGCCAGCAGCTTTGACCCAGCCCAGCCCCAGCATTTT.

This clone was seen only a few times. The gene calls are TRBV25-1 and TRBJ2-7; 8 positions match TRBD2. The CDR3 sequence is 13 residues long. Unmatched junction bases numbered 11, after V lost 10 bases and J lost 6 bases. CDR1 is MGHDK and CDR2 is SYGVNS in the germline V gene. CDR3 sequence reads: CATVKAGVSEQYF. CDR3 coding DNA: TGTGCCACCGTAAAAGCGGGAGTGAGCGAGCAGTACTTC.

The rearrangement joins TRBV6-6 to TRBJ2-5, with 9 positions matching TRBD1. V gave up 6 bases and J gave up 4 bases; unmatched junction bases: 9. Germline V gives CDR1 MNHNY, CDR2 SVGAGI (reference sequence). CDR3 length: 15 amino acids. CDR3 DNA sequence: TGTGCCAGCAGCCGGACAGGGGATAGGGGAGAGACCCAGTACTTC. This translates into CASSRTGDRGETQYF.

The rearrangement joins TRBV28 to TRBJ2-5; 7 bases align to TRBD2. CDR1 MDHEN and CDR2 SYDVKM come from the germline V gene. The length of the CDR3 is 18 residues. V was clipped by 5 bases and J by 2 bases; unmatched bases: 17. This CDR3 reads CASSVWAGRALGQETQYF. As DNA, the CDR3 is TGTGCCAGCAGTGTTTGGGCGGGGAGGGCCCTCGGACAAGAGACCCAGTACTTC.

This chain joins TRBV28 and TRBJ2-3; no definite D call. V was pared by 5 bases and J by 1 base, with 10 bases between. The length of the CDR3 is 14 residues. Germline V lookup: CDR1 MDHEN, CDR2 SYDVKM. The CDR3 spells CASSPPAGTDTQYF. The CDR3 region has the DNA TGTGCCAGCAGTCCTCCTGCGGGCACAGATACGCAGTATTTT.

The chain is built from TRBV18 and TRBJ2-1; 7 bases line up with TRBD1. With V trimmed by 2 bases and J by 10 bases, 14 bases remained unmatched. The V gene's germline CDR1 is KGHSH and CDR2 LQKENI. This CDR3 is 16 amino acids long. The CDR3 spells CASSPTRAGGVTEQFF. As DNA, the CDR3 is TGTGCCAGCTCACCAACTAGGGCAGGGGGAGTGACGGAGCAGTTCTTC.

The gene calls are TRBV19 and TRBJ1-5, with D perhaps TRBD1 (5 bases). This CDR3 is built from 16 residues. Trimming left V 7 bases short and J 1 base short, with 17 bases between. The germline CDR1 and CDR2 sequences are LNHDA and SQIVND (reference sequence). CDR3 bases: TGTGCCAGTACCTTGGTGGGGGGGGAGAGCAATCAGCCCCAGCATTTT. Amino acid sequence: CASTLVGGESNQPQHF.

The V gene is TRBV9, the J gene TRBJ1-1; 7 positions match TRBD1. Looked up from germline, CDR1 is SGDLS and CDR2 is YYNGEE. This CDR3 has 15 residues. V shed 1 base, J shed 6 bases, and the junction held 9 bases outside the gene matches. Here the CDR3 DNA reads TGTGCCAGCAGCGTAACCGACAGGGTCTGGCCTGAAGCTTTCTTT. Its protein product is CASSVTDRVWPEAFF.

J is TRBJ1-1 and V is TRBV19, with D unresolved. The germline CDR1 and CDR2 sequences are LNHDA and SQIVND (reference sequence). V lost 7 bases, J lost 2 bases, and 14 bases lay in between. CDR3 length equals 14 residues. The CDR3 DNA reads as TGTGCCAGTACCACTCTACTGGGTAACACTGAAGCTTTCTTT. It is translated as CASTTLLGNTEAFF.

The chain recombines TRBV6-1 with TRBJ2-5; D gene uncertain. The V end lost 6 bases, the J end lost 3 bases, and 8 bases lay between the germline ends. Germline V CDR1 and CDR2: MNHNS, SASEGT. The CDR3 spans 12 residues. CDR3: CASSSLKETQYF. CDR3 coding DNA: TGTGCCAGCAGCTCACTTAAAGAGACCCAGTACTTC.

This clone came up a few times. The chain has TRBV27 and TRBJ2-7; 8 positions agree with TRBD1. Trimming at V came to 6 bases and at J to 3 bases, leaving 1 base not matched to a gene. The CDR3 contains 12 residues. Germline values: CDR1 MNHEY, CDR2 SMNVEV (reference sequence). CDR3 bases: TGTGCCAGCAGGGGGACAGGCTACGAGCAGTACTTC. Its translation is CASRGTGYEQYF.

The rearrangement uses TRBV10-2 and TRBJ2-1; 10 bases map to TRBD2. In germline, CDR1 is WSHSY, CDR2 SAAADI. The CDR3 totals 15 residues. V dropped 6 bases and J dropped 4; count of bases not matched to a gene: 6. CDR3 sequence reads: CASRDVAGGYNEQFF. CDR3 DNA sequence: TGCGCCAGCAGGGATGTAGCGGGAGGTTACAATGAGCAGTTCTTC.

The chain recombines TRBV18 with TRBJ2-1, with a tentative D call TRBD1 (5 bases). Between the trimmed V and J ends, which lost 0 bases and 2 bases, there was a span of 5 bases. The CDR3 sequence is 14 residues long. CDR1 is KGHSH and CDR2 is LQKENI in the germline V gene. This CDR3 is CASSPPRAYNEQFF. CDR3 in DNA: TGTGCCAGCTCACCACCCAGGGCCTACAATGAGCAGTTCTTC.

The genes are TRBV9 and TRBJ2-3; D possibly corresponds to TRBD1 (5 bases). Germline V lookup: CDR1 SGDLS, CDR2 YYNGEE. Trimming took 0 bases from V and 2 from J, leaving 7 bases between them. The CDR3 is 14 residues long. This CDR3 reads CASSVEGATDTQYF. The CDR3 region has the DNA TGTGCCAGCAGCGTAGAAGGGGCCACAGATACGCAGTATTTT. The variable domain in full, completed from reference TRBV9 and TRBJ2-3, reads DSGVTQTPKHLITATGQRVTLRCSPRSGDLSVYWYQQSLDQGLQFLIQYYNGEERAKGNILERFSAQQFPDLHSELNLSSLELGDSALYFCASSVEGATDTQYFGPGTRLTVL.

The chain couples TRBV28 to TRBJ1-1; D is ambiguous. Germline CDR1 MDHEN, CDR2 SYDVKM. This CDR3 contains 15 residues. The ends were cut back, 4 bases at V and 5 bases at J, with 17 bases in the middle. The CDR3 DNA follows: TGTGCCAGCAGTTCTGGTTGGGGTAGAGGAACTGAAGCTTTCTTT. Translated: CASSSGWGRGTEAFF. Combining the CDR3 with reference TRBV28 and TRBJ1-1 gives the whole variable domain DVKVTQSSRYLVKRTGEKVFLECVQDMDHENMFWYRQDPGLGLRLIYFSYDVKMKEKGDIPEGYSVSREKKERFSLILESASTNQTSMYLCASSSGWGRGTEAFFGQGTRLTVV.

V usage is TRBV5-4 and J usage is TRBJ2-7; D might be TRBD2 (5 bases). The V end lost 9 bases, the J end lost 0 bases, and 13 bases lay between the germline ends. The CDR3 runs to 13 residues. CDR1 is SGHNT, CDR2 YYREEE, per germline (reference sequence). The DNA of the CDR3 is TGTGCCATCACTCACCGGGACTCCTACGAGCAGTACTTC. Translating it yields CAITHRDSYEQYF.

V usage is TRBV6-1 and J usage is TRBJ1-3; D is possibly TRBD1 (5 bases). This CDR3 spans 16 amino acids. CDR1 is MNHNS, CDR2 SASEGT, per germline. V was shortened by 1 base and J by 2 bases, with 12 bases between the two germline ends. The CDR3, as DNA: TGTGCCAGCAGTGAAGGGGACTTCTTACCTGGAAACACCATATATTTT. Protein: CASSEGDFLPGNTIYF.

In DNA form, the CDR3 reads TGTGCCAGCAGCCCCCCCTTTGCCGGTAACTATGGCTACACCTTC. Translated, it gives CASSPPFAGNYGYTF. The rearrangement uses TRBV9 and TRBJ1-2; D unclear. Looked up from germline, CDR1 is SGDLS and CDR2 is YYNGEE. The CDR3 totals 15 residues. Trimming pared 4 bases from V and 1 base from J, leaving 14 bases between. The full variable domain, completed using reference TRBV9 and TRBJ1-2, is DSGVTQTPKHLITATGQRVTLRCSPRSGDLSVYWYQQSLDQGLQFLIQYYNGEERAKGNILERFSAQQFPDLHSELNLSSLELGDSALYFCASSPPFAGNYGYTFGSGTRLTVV.